The text below deals with one T cell receptor beta chain. Its cognate antigen is unknown. The source of the sample is a study of cytomegalovirus exposure and HLA in healthy donors. CDR3 length: 16 residues. The germline gives CDR1 LGHNA, CDR2 YSLEER. Trimming took 0 bases from V and 0 from J, leaving 12 bases between them. Study-level points and caveats: In a later analysis, at a false discovery rate of 0.05, roughly 16,000 TCR beta sequences matched HLA alleles. In a later analysis, the majority of CMV-associated beta chains seemingly showed HLA restriction. As a later analysis showed, several of the most significant clusters appeared to be linked to common viral pathogens.

Vbeta (60) and Jbeta (13) primers were used in the PCR. In the authors' workflow: In a later analysis, some 11 million of 83 million or so unique beta chains occurred in at least two donors. Sequencing used immunoSEQ multiplex PCR; TCRdb keeps in-frame clones, though not all of them. V and J calls and clone size come straight from that table; D and trimming were deduced from the DNA. The table includes more than 100,000 clones, around 79% detected once. V gene TRBV4-3 combines with J gene TRBJ2-7; D not certain. This TCR came from a man aged 45 to 65 in good health and CMV-seropositive. The sample comprised PBMCs. In DNA, the CDR3 is TGCGCCAGCAGCCAAGATATAAGCGAGAGCTCCTACGAGCAGTACTTC. It codes for CASSQDISESSYEQYF.